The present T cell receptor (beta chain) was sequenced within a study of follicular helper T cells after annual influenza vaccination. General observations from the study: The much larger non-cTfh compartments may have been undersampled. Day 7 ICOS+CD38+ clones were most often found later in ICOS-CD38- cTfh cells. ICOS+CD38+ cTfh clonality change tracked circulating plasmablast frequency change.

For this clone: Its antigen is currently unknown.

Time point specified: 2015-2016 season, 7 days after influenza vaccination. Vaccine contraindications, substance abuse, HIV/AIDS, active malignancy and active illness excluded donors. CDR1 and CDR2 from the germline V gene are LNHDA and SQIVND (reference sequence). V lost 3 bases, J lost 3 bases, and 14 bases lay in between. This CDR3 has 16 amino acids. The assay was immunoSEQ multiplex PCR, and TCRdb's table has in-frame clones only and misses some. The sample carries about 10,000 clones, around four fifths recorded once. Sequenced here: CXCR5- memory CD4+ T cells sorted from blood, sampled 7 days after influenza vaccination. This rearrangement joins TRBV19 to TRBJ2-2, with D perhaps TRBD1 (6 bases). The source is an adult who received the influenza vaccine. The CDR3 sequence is CASSILAGVDTGELFF. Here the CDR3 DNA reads TGTGCCAGTAGTATTCTTGCAGGGGTGGACACCGGGGAGCTGTTTTTT.